This record concerns one TCR beta chain sequence. This clonotype has only a few counts. Its target antigen remains unknown. Within one base of it there is no much larger clone, and no base qualities were kept. This specimen comes from a study of T cells in Graves' hyperthyroidism and ophthalmopathy (dated by TCRdb to between 2019 and 2020). General notes on the study: Peripheral blood samples were taken at initial diagnosis, before any treatment was given. TCR V-J signatures able to tell the groups apart were searched for in a discovery cohort of 90 to 100 patients, of whom around 42 had Graves' ophthalmopathy and 55 to 60 had stable Graves' hyperthyroidism. An independent validation cohort of 18 to 20 hyperthyroidism patients and roughly 16 patients who later progressed to ophthalmopathy tested prospective prediction of ophthalmopathy. The 100 or so discovery patients were divided at random into training and test sets in a 7:3 ratio. In roughly six Graves' hyperthyroidism patients, the study also compared T-cell repertoires from thyroid tissue with T-cell repertoires from blood. Following sampling, methimazole starting at 30 mg daily was given to hyperthyroidism patients, and high-dose intravenous methylprednisolone was given to ophthalmopathy patients. The paper describes TCR Vbeta CDR3 sequencing of 120 to 150 peripheral blood samples, made up of some 42 ophthalmopathy patients, 70 to 75 hyperthyroidism patients and 17 progressor patients.

The TCR beta CDR3 regions were amplified from the RNA transcripts. The TCR CDR3 was subjected to a first round of RT-PCR using the HTBI primer set and the Qiagen OneStep RT-PCR kit. Libraries were constructed in a second round of multiplex PCR, after which size selection and purification were carried out. The libraries were sequenced on an Illumina HiSeq2000 using paired-end 100 bp reads. The paper's data handling went like this. Raw data were processed with SOAPnuke, discarding reads with adapters, uncalled bases, mean Phred below 15, or no exact constant-primer or identifier match. High-quality paired reads were merged using COPE v1.2.5, and each unique nucleotide sequence was defined as a clonotype. MiTCR v1.1 was used to align clonotypes to the IMGT TRBV, TRBD and TRBJ reference segments. The analysis was restricted to V-J combinations with a frequency above 0.0001, which together covered roughly 99% of the repertoires. The TCS score was defined as the ratio of F50 (clonal expansion) to E x V (chaos), calculated using BLOSUM62-based TCRdist between CDR3 peptides within each V-J. Welch's t-statistics and random forest reduced approximately 520 V-J features to fewer than 15, which were used in a naive Bayes classifier (R e1071). The public sequencing data were trimmed at Q25 with fastp and processed into clonotypes with MiXCR by TCRdb, which kept only in-frame beta chains. Rows with a matching CDR3 protein are joined into one entry that keeps the most common DNA and genes. TCRdb assigned the V and J calls; the authors' analysis was not used. The sample table records 550,000 to 800,000 distinct CDR3 sequences; around 15% of these occur just once. Roughly 8% of the sample is held by the ten biggest clonotypes.

Broader findings and caveats from the paper: In validation, the model predicted progression to ophthalmopathy a median of roughly 6.2 months before onset, with approximately 71% sensitivity and roughly 77% specificity. In cross-validation, a model built on a 13 V-J signature told ophthalmopathy apart from stable hyperthyroidism with roughly 87% sensitivity and roughly 82% specificity, and in testing the same model reached 80%/75%. No statistical method was used to set the sample size in advance, and investigators knew the group allocation. Blood samples also contained most of the expanded thyroid clonotypes (frequency above 0.001), which suggests that blood repertoires may reflect thyroid immune responses.

Graves' hyperthyroidism was defined as stable when no progression to ophthalmopathy occurred over 18 months of follow-up. Hyperthyroidism patients were newly diagnosed, had a disease duration of under 2 months, and were aged 18 to 65 years. Patients with uncontrolled infections, other autoimmune diseases, pregnancy or lactation were excluded. Diagnoses relied on clinical symptoms, serum thyroxine and TRAb, thyroid ultrasound and orbital computed tomography. PBMCs were isolated from approximately 10 ml of fresh peripheral blood by Ficoll-Paque density gradient centrifugation. Total RNA was extracted with Trizol reagent, and quality was checked on an Agilent 2100 Bioanalyzer. The CDR3 goes from the cysteine to the phenylalanine over 12 residues. The retained sequence is limited to the CDR3, 36 bases, with the frame set at the first base. The germline V gene encodes CDR1 SEHNR and CDR2 FQNEAQ (reference sequence). V lost 4 bases and J lost 9 bases, and the count of bases not matched to a germline gene is 3.

The receptor chain draws on TRBV7-9 and TRBJ2-1; 7 bases in between match TRBD2. The sequenced sample was blood. The sequence came from a man in his late teens or twenties with Graves' hyperthyroidism. DNA sequence: TGTGCCAGCAGCTCTAGCGGTCCTGAGCAGTTCTTC. This codes for CASSSSGPEQFF.